A selection of T cell receptor beta chains follows, all from one sample in a study of shared clonotypes between healthy human individuals. The assay was immunoSEQ multiplex PCR, and TCRdb's table has in-frame clones only and misses some. The sample contains approximately 2,000,000 clones, approximately 92% of which appear only once. The sequencing sample was made of naive CD8+ T cells from PBMCs. Source of these receptors: a young man in good health. Some clones in this sample may be carry-over from other donors' samples. Each CDR3 is given with its conserved first and last residue. The order of the fields is V gene, clone size, J gene, CDR3 protein. The size field is filled for only some rows; it gives once, few, many or a size class.

TRBV19,NA,TRBJ2-5,CASTFGQGSGETQYF
TRBV14,NA,TRBJ2-3,CASSQGGAGTDTQYF
TRBV15,NA,TRBJ2-3,CATSGERWTSGRAPDTQYF
TRBV27,NA,TRBJ2-7,CASSLSPRHSSYEQYF
TRBV5-6,NA,TRBJ2-2,CASSLGLAGLSGELFF
TRBV19,NA,TRBJ1-1,CASSMGSDEAFF
TRBV9,NA,TRBJ1-1,CASSPQGANTEAFF
TRBV4-1,NA,TRBJ2-3,CASSQGTSGRSDTQYF
TRBV12-5,NA,TRBJ2-5,CASGLALPTGKGETQYF
TRBV6-6,NA,TRBJ2-5,CASSFLWETQYF
TRBV6-1,NA,TRBJ2-1,CASIGAFSYNEQFF
TRBV7-9,NA,TRBJ2-7,CASSSGLAEAYEQYF
TRBV13,NA,TRBJ1-2,CASSLAPRQEAFYTF
TRBV4-1,NA,TRBJ2-1,CASSQDRSGRNEQFF
TRBV6-5,NA,TRBJ1-5,CASSIGLGNQPQHF
TRBV28,NA,TRBJ2-7,CASRVAGAVYEQYF
TRBV28,NA,TRBJ1-5,CASRVWGSSNQPQHF
TRBV9,NA,TRBJ2-5,CASSVTSGIQETQYF
TRBV10-3,NA,TRBJ2-7,CAISVPDQGTYEQYF
TRBV9,NA,TRBJ2-1,CASSPLAGGVGNEQFF
TRBV7-2,once,TRBJ1-3,CASSLVGSGNTIYF
TRBV7-8,NA,TRBJ2-5,CASSPPTSGPNQETQYF
TRBV19,NA,TRBJ2-2,CASTGDTGELFF
TRBV28,NA,TRBJ2-4,CASSAPGEEAKNIQYF
TRBV28,NA,TRBJ2-3,CASSLRGITDTQYF
TRBV7-2,NA,TRBJ2-7,CASSLDQSYEQYF
TRBV28,NA,TRBJ2-7,CASSLTPSGRAHEQYF
TRBV7-9,NA,TRBJ2-2,CASSHRLGQDNTGELFF
TRBV6-5,once,TRBJ2-7,CASSYIGTGAYEQYF
TRBV6-6,NA,TRBJ2-1,CASSYGAEIPNEQFF
TRBV27,NA,TRBJ2-1,CASSPLLAGAYNEQFF
TRBV19,once,TRBJ2-5,CASSNPAGAETQYF
TRBV9,NA,TRBJ2-1,CASSARPYAPHEQFF
TRBV7-9,few,TRBJ1-2,CASSLNYGYTF
TRBV19,NA,TRBJ2-7,CASSIAPTYEQYF
TRBV9,NA,TRBJ2-2,CASSDTLAASPATGELFF
TRBV4-1,NA,TRBJ2-1,CASSPVTSGSSFEQFF
TRBV7-2,NA,TRBJ2-1,CASSLRTSGNEQFF
TRBV27,NA,TRBJ2-5,CASSLSRTTGMGEQETQYF
TRBV7-3,NA,TRBJ2-1,CASSLSRSPYNEQFF
TRBV7-9,NA,TRBJ1-1,CASGRGTEAFF
TRBV15,NA,TRBJ2-3,CATSPGTDTQYF
TRBV28,NA,TRBJ2-5,CASSFGFTGEQETQYF
TRBV5-4,NA,TRBJ2-5,CASSLSPAETQYF
TRBV7-8,NA,TRBJ2-1,CASSRDRGYNEQFF
TRBV29-1,NA,TRBJ2-1,CSVERTDYYNEQFF
TRBV28,NA,TRBJ2-7,CASSLVGTGGEQYF
TRBV7-2,NA,TRBJ1-1,CASSLMPLEALMNTEAFF
TRBV7-9,NA,TRBJ2-1,CATDLTGTSIHNEQFF
TRBV25-1,NA,TRBJ2-7,CASSGLEISYEQYF
TRBV5-1,NA,TRBJ1-1,CASSLVGGSEAFF
TRBV6-6,NA,TRBJ2-2,CASSSEVTGELFF
TRBV6-5,NA,TRBJ1-5,CASRNLQGANQPQHF
TRBV28,NA,TRBJ1-4,CASSSDWNEKLFF